Here is one T cell receptor beta chain with its context. Its antigen is unknown. These data are taken from a study of beta chain features in type 1 diabetes. Study-level points and caveats: When Type 1 diabetes patients were examined, their TCRB CDR3s proved moderately but significantly shorter in all four CD4+ subsets.

Since all of the isolated RNA was reverse transcribed, expressed TCRB transcripts were what got sequenced. Sequenced by immunoSEQ multiplex PCR; TCRdb stores in-frame clones only, minus some. The table has under 300,000 clones, approximately 15% seen once. In germline, CDR1 is SGHRS, CDR2 YFSETQ. The J segment lost 0 bases and the V segment lost 5 bases, leaving 5 bases of the junction unmatched. The CDR3 totals 14 residues. This receptor was taken from a man in his thirties or forties with type 1 diabetes. The chain recombines TRBV5-1 with TRBJ2-7; TRBD1 matches 7 bases. The source material was naive CD4+ T cells from blood. The CDR3 sequence: CASSGQGDSYEQYF. The CDR3 DNA reads as TGCGCCAGCAGTGGGCAGGGGGACTCCTACGAGCAGTACTTC.